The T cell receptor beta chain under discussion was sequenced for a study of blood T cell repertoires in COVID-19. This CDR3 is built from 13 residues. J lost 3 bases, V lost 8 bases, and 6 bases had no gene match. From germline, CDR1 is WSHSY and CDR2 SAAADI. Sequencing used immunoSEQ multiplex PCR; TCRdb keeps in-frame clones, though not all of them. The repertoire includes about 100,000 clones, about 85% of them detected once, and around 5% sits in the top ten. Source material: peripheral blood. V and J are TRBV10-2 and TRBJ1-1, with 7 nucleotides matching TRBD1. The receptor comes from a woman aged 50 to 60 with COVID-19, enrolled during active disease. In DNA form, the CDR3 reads TGCGCCAGCTGCCAGACAGGGTACACTGAAGCTTTCTTT. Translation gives CASCQTGYTEAFF.